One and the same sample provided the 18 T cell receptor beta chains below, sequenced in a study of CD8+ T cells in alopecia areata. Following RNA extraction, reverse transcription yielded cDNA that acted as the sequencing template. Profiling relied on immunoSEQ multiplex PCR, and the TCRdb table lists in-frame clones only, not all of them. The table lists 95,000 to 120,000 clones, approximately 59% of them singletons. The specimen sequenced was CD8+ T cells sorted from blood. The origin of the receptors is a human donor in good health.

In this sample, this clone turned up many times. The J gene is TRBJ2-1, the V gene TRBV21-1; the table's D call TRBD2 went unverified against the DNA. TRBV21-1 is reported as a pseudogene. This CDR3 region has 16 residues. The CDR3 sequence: CASSKVVRHCYNEQFF. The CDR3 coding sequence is TGTGCCAGCAGCAAAGTCGTACGTCACTGCTACAATGAGCAGTTCTTC.

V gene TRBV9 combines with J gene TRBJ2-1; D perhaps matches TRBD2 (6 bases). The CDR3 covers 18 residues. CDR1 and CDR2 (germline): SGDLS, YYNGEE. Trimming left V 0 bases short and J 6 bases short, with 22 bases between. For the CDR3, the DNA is TGTGCCAGCAGCGTAGCTTTAGGAGGGAAGGGATCGGCCAATGAGCAGTTCTTC. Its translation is CASSVALGGKGSANEQFF. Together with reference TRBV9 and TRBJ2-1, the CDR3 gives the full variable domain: DSGVTQTPKHLITATGQRVTLRCSPRSGDLSVYWYQQSLDQGLQFLIQYYNGEERAKGNILERFSAQQFPDLHSELNLSSLELGDSALYFCASSVALGGKGSANEQFFGPGTRLTVL.

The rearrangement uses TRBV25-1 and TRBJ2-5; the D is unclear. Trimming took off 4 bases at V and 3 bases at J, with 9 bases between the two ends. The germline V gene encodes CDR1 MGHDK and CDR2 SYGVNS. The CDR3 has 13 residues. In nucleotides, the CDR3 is TGTGCCAGCAGTGCAGGAACGAAAGAGACCCAGTACTTC. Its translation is CASSAGTKETQYF.

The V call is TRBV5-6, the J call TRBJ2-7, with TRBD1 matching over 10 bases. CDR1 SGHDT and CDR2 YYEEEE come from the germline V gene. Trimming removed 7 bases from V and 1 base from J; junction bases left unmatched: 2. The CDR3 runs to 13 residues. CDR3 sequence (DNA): TGTGCCAGCTGGGGACAGGGGTCCTACGAGCAGTACTTC. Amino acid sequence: CASWGQGSYEQYF.

This CDR3 reads CASSLWAQGRDEQYF. DNA for the CDR3: TGTGCCAGCAGCTTATGGGCCCAGGGCCGCGACGAGCAGTACTTC. The chain joins TRBV7-2 to TRBJ2-7; TRBD1 is a possible D gene (5 bases). From germline, CDR1 is SGHTA and CDR2 FQGNSA. Trimming removed 2 bases at V and 5 bases at J, with 16 bases between. The CDR3 extends over 15 amino acids.

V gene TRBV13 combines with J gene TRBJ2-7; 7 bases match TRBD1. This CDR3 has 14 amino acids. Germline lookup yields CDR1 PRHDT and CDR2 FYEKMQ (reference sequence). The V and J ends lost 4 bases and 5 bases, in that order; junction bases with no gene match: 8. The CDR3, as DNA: TGTGCCAGCAGCTCCCTATTGACAGGGAACGAGCAGTACTTC. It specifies CASSSLLTGNEQYF.

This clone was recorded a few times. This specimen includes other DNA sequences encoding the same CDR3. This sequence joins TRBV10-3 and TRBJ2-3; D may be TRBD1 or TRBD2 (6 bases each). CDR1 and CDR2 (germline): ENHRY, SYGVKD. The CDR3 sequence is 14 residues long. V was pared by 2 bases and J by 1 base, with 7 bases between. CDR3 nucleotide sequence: TGTGCCATCAGTGAGGGGGGGCGCACAGATACGCAGTATTTT. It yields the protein CAISEGGRTDTQYF.

The CDR3 loop is CASSFGDTQYF. The CDR3 DNA sequence: TGTGCCAGCAGCTTTGGGGATACGCAGTATTTT. The gene calls are TRBV4-2 and TRBJ2-3; unclear D gene. Looked up from germline, CDR1 is LGHNA and CDR2 is YNFKEQ. The ends were cut back, 5 bases at V and 6 bases at J, with 6 bases in the middle. The CDR3 loop spans 11 amino acids.

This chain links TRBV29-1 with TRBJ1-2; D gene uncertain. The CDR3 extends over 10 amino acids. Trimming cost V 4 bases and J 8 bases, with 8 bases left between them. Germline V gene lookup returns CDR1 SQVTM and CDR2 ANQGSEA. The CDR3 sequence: CSVGGSGYTF. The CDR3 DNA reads TGCAGCGTTGGAGGGAGCGGCTACACCTTC.

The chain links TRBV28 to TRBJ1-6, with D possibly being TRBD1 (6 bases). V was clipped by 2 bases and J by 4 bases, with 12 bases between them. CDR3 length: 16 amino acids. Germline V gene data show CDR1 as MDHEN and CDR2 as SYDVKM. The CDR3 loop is CASSLRGWAYNSPLHF. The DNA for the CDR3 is TGTGCCAGCAGTTTAAGGGGGTGGGCTTATAATTCACCCCTCCACTTT.

The CDR3 is CSVVGVTTGELFF. In DNA, the CDR3 is TGCAGCGTGGTAGGCGTTACGACCGGGGAGCTGTTTTTT. The V call is TRBV29-1, the J call TRBJ2-2; D is ambiguous. Germline-derived CDR1 and CDR2 are SQVTM and ANQGSEA. The CDR3 totals 13 residues. The germline V and J ends were trimmed by 6 bases and 5 bases, with 13 bases remaining between them.

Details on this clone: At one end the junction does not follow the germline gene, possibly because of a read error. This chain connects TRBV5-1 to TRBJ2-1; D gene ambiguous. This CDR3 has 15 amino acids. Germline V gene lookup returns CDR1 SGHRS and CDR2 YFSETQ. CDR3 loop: CASSLEPLPYSEQFF. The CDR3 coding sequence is TGCGCCAGCAGCTTGGAACCACTCCCGTACAGTGAGCAGTTCTTC.

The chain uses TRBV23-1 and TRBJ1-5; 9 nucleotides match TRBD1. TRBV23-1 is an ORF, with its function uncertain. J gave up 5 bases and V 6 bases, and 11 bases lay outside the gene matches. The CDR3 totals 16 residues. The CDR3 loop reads CASREHRGPRDQPQHF. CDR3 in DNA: TGCGCCAGCAGGGAACACAGGGGGCCCAGAGATCAGCCCCAGCATTTT.

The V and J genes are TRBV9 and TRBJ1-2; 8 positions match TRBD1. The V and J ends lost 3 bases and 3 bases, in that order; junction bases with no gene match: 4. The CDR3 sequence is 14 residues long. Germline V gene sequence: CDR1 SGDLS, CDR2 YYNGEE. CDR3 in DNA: TGTGCCAGCAGCGGGACACAGGGGGACTATGGCTACACCTTC. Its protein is CASSGTQGDYGYTF.

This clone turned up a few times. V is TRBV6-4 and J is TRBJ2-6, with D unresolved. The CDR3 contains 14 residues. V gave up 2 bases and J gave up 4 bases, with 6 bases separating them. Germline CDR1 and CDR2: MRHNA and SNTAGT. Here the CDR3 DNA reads TGTGCCAGCAGTGACCCAGAAGGGGCCAACGTCCTGACTTTC. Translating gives CASSDPEGANVLTF.

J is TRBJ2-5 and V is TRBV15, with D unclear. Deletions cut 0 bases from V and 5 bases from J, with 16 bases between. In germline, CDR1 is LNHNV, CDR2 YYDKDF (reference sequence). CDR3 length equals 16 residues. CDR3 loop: CATSRDPSRFRETQYF. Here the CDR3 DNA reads TGTGCCACCAGCAGAGATCCCTCCAGGTTTCGGGAGACCCAGTACTTC.

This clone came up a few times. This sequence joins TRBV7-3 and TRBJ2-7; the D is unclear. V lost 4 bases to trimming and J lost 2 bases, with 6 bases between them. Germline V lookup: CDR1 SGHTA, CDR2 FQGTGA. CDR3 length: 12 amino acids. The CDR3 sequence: CASSSIPYEQYF. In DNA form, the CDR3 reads TGTGCCAGCAGCTCTATTCCCTACGAGCAGTACTTC.

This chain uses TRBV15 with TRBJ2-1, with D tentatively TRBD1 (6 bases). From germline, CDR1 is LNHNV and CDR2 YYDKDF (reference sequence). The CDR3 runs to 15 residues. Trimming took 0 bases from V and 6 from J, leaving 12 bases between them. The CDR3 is CATSRDPTGPNEQFF. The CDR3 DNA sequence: TGTGCCACCAGCAGAGATCCAACAGGGCCCAATGAGCAGTTCTTC.